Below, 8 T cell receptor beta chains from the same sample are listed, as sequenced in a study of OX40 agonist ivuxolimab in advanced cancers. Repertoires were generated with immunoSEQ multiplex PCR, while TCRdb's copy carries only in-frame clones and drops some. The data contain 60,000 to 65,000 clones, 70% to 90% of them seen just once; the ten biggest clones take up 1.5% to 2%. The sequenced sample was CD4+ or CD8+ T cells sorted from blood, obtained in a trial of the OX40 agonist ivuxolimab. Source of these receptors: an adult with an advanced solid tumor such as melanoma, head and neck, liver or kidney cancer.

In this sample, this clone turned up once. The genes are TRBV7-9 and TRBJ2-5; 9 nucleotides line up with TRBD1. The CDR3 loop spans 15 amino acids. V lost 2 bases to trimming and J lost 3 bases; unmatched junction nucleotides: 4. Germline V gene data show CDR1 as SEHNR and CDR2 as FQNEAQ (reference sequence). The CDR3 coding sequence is TGTGCCAGCAGCTTACCGGGACAGGGAGAAGAGACCCAGTACTTC. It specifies CASSLPGQGEETQYF. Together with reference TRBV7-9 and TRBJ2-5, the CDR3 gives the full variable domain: DTGVSQNPRHKITKRGQNVTFRCDPISEHNRLYWYRQTLGQGPEFLTYFQNEAQLEKSRLLSDRFSAERPKGSFSTLEIQRTEQGDSAMYLCASSLPGQGEETQYFGPGTRLLVL.

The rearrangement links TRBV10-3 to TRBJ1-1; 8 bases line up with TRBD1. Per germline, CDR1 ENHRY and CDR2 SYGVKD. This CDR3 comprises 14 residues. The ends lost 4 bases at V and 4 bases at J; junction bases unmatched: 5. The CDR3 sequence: CAISGPGQATEAFF. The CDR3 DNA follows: TGTGCCATCAGTGGACCGGGACAGGCCACTGAAGCTTTCTTT.

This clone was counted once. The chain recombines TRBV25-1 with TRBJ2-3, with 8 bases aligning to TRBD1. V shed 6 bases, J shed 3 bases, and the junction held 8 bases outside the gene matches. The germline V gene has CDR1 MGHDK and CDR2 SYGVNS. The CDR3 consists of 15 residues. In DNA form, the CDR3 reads TGTGCCAGCAGCCTGACAGGGGAAAGAACAGATACGCAGTATTTT. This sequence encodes CASSLTGERTDTQYF.

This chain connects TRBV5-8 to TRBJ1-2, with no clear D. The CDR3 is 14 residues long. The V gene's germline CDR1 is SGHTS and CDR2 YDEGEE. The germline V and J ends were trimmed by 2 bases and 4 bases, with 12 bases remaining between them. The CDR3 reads CASSLGSYGYGYTF. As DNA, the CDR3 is TGTGCCAGCAGCTTAGGCAGCTACGGCTATGGCTACACCTTC.

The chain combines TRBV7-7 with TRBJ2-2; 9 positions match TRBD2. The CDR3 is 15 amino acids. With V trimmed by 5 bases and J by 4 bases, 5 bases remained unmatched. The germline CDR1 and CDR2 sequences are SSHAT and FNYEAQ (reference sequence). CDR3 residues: CASSTSTSGTGELFF. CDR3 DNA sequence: TGTGCCAGCAGCACCTCGACTAGCGGCACCGGGGAGCTGTTTTTT.

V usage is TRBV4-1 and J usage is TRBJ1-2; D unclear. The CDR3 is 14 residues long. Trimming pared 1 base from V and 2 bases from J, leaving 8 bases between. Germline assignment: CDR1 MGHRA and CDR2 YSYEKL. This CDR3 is CASSQVQVNYGYTF. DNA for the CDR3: TGCGCCAGCAGCCAAGTCCAGGTAAACTATGGCTACACCTTC.

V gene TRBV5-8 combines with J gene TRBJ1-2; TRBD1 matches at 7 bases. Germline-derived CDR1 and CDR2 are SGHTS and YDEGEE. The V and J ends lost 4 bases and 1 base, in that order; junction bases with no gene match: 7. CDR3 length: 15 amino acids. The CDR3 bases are TGTGCCAGCAGCGCCTGGACAGGTGATAACTATGGCTACACCTTC. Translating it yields CASSAWTGDNYGYTF.

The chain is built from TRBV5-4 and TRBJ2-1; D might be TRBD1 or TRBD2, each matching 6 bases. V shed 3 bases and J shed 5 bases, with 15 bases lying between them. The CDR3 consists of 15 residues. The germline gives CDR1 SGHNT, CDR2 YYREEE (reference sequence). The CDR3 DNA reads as TGTGCCAGCAGCTACTCGGGGGCCTCGGACAATGAGCAGTTCTTC. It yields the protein CASSYSGASDNEQFF.